This T cell receptor (beta chain) was recovered during a study of T cell responses to AZD1222 COVID-19 vaccine. For this clone: What it recognizes is unknown.

TCRdb's table, derived via immunoSEQ multiplex PCR, lists solely in-frame clones and lacks some. Among roughly 100,000 clones, roughly 91% were seen once, and the ten largest hold 45%. Points from the study as a whole: Only a handful of AZD1222 recipients, about six in all, had baseline seropositivity. Clonal diversity may have been underestimated in mostly white British donors.

Germline CDR1 GTSNPN, CDR2 SVGIG (reference sequence). Trimming cost V 3 bases and J 3 bases, with 15 bases left between them. CDR3 length equals 15 residues. The V and J genes are TRBV30 and TRBJ1-3; no definite D call. Sample: peripheral blood, taken on day 0 of AZD1222 vaccination. This receptor was obtained from an adult in good health. The CDR3 is CAWRDGEQNGNTIYF. CDR3 coding DNA: TGTGCCTGGAGGGACGGTGAACAAAATGGAAACACCATATATTTT.